The next 27 T cell receptor beta chains were all read from a single sample in a study of T cell responses to AZD1222 COVID-19 vaccine. Method: immunoSEQ multiplex PCR; TCRdb's copy keeps in-frame clones and lacks some. Of 150,000 to 200,000 clones in the sample, about 90% were seen once. The input for sequencing was peripheral blood, taken 28 days after the second AZD1222 dose. These receptors all come from an adult who received the AZD1222 COVID-19 vaccine.

The rearrangement links TRBV6-2 or TRBV6-3 to TRBJ1-2, with D unclear. CDR3 length: 13 residues. V was clipped by 0 bases and J by 8 bases, with 10 bases between them. CDR1 is MNHEY, CDR2 SVGEGT, per germline. The DNA of the CDR3 is TGTGCCAGCAGTTACTCGGTCTCCGGCGGCTACACCTTC. It encodes CASSYSVSGGYTF.

The CDR3 sequence is CASSEYGGTGNNSPLHF. CDR3 sequence (DNA): TGTGCCAGCAGTGAATATGGTGGGACAGGGAATAATTCACCCCTCCACTTT. The chain employs TRBV25-1 and TRBJ1-6; the match to TRBD1 covers 9 bases. The germline gives CDR1 MGHDK, CDR2 SYGVNS. V was pared by 0 bases and J by 5 bases, with 5 bases of the junction left unmatched. This CDR3 region has 17 residues.

This chain connects TRBV5-4 to TRBJ2-1, with D perhaps matching TRBD1 or TRBD2 (6 bases each). V was pared by 4 bases and J by 2 bases, with 13 bases between. The germline gives CDR1 SGHNT, CDR2 YYREEE (reference sequence). The CDR3 extends over 15 amino acids. The CDR3 nucleotides read TGTGCCAGCAGCCCCGGGGGCAACGCCTACAATGAGCAGTTCTTC. As protein: CASSPGGNAYNEQFF.

The chain couples TRBV6-5 to TRBJ2-3; TRBD2 matches 9 bases. The CDR3 consists of 15 residues. Germline values: CDR1 MNHEY, CDR2 SVGAGI. Trimming cost V 6 bases and J 4 bases; bases outside gene matches: 8. In nucleotides, the CDR3 is TGTGCCAGCAGCTTTGGCGGGGGGGCGGCAGATACGCAGTATTTT. Translated, it gives CASSFGGGAADTQYF.

The chain carries TRBV6-6 and TRBJ1-2, with no clear D. Germline V gene data show CDR1 as MNHNY and CDR2 as SVGAGI (reference sequence). The length of the CDR3 is 13 residues. Trimming cost V 4 bases and J 4 bases, with 10 bases left between them. The CDR3 here is CASSSVPGYGYTF. CDR3 in DNA: TGTGCCAGCAGTTCCGTCCCCGGCTATGGCTACACCTTC.

The chain is built from TRBV6-5 and TRBJ1-4; D possibly corresponds to TRBD1 (5 bases). Germline-derived CDR1 and CDR2 are MNHEY and SVGAGI. The germline V and J ends were trimmed by 6 bases and 6 bases, with 11 bases remaining between them. The CDR3 has 13 amino acids. The CDR3 loop is CASRGGFHEKLFF. In DNA, the CDR3 is TGTGCCAGCAGGGGGGGTTTTCATGAAAAACTGTTTTTT.

V is TRBV25-1 and J is TRBJ1-2; 9 bases fit TRBD1. The CDR3 length is 17 residues. Germline-derived CDR1 and CDR2 are MGHDK and SYGVNS. Trimming cost V 1 base and J 2 bases; bases outside gene matches: 8. CDR3 region: CASSESHPGQGNYGYTF. CDR3 coding DNA: TGTGCCAGCAGTGAATCCCACCCGGGACAGGGAAACTATGGCTACACCTTC.

This chain joins TRBV12-3 or TRBV12-4 and TRBJ2-7; D gene uncertain. The CDR3 length is 12 residues. Between the trimmed V and J ends, which lost 2 bases and 6 bases, there was a span of 8 bases. CDR3 nucleotides: TGTGCCAGCAGTTTAAGTATATCCGAGCAGTACTTC. This encodes CASSLSISEQYF.

The chain carries TRBV7-3 and TRBJ1-4; TRBD1 agrees at 7 bases. The CDR3 sequence is 17 residues long. Per the germline V gene, CDR1 is SGHTA and CDR2 is FQGTGA. V trimming: 7 bases; J trimming: 7 bases; junction bases outside the gene matches: 18. CDR3 protein: CASKGADACFWGEKLFF. CDR3 bases: TGTGCCAGCAAGGGGGCGGACGCCTGCTTCTGGGGTGAAAAACTGTTTTTT. Full variable domain (remainder filled in from reference TRBV7-3 and TRBJ1-4): GAGVSQTPSNKVTEKGKYVELRCDPISGHTALYWYRQSLGQGPEFLIYFQGTGAADDSGLPNDRFFAVRPEGSVSTLKIQRTERGDSAVYLCASKGADACFWGEKLFFGSGTQLSVL.

The genes are TRBV7-2 and TRBJ2-3; weak D call: TRBD2 (6 bases). Germline assignment: CDR1 SGHTA and CDR2 FQGNSA. This CDR3 is built from 13 residues. Trimming removed 7 bases from V and 2 bases from J, with 10 bases in between. CDR3 bases: TGTGCCAGCACTAGCGCACACACAGATACGCAGTATTTT. Translated: CASTSAHTDTQYF.

In this sample, this clone turned up once. The chain is built from TRBV10-3 and TRBJ2-7; tentative D call: TRBD2 (6 bases). The CDR3 runs 15 residues. Trimming stripped 3 bases from V and 0 bases from J, with 12 bases between. In germline, CDR1 is ENHRY, CDR2 SYGVKD. The chain's CDR3 is CAISDPGGASYEQYF. The CDR3 DNA is TGTGCCATCAGTGACCCTGGCGGGGCCTCCTACGAGCAGTACTTC.

V gene TRBV5-1 combines with J gene TRBJ1-2, with a possible D match to TRBD1 (5 bases). This CDR3 is 16 amino acids long. V was trimmed by 0 bases and J by 4 bases, leaving 16 bases between them. Germline CDR1 and CDR2: SGHRS and YFSETQ. The CDR3 sequence: CASSLEAFQGAYGYTF. The CDR3 DNA reads as TGCGCCAGCAGCTTGGAGGCGTTTCAGGGCGCCTATGGCTACACCTTC.

This clone appeared a few times. The chain recombines TRBV9 with TRBJ1-4, with a possible D match to TRBD1 (6 bases). The CDR3 extends over 14 amino acids. The germline V gene encodes CDR1 SGDLS and CDR2 YYNGEE. Trimming removed 4 bases from V and 8 bases from J, with 15 bases in between. The CDR3 bases are TGTGCCAGCAGCCGGGGGCCCGCGGGGGAAAAACTGTTTTTT. Its translation: CASSRGPAGEKLFF. Drawing the rest from reference TRBV9 and TRBJ1-4, the complete variable domain is DSGVTQTPKHLITATGQRVTLRCSPRSGDLSVYWYQQSLDQGLQFLIQYYNGEERAKGNILERFSAQQFPDLHSELNLSSLELGDSALYFCASSRGPAGEKLFFGSGTQLSVL.

This chain connects TRBV5-1 to TRBJ1-4; D remains ambiguous. Germline V lookup: CDR1 SGHRS, CDR2 YFSETQ. Trimming left V 4 bases short and J 8 bases short, with 24 bases between. The CDR3 runs 17 residues. The CDR3 loop reads CASSPKGSGGWQEKLFF. CDR3 sequence (DNA): TGCGCCAGCAGCCCTAAAGGGTCGGGAGGGTGGCAGGAAAAACTGTTTTTT.

This clone was seen a few times. The rearrangement links TRBV2 to TRBJ1-1; D is ambiguous. Trimming took off 2 bases at V and 4 bases at J, with 8 bases between the two ends. The V gene's germline CDR1 is SNHLY and CDR2 FYNNEI. The CDR3 is 13 residues long. CDR3 DNA: TGTGCCAGCAGTGAAATTGCAGGCACTGAAGCTTTCTTT. Protein sequence: CASSEIAGTEAFF.

The chain links TRBV10-3 to TRBJ1-2; tentative D call: TRBD1 (5 bases). The CDR3 is 12 amino acids. Trimming pared 7 bases from V and 6 bases from J, leaving 12 bases between. Per the germline V gene, CDR1 is ENHRY and CDR2 is SYGVKD. CDR3 protein: CAIKPGSDGYTF. CDR3 in DNA: TGTGCCATCAAGCCAGGGTCGGATGGCTACACCTTC.

This clone appeared a single time. The chain has TRBV6-2 or TRBV6-3 and TRBJ1-1, with a tentative D call TRBD1 (5 bases). CDR3 length: 15 amino acids. The germline V gene encodes CDR1 MNHEY and CDR2 SVGEGT. Trimming shortened V by 0 bases and J by 5 bases, and 13 bases separated the two germline ends. The CDR3 protein is CASSYSRVEGTEAFF. CDR3 nucleotide sequence: TGTGCCAGCAGTTACTCCCGAGTGGAGGGGACTGAAGCTTTCTTT.

This chain joins TRBV11-3 and TRBJ2-1, with 9 positions matching TRBD2. Germline V gene data show CDR1 as SGHNT and CDR2 as YENEEA. The CDR3 length is 16 residues. V trimming: 1 base; J trimming: 4 bases; junction bases outside the gene matches: 5. The CDR3 loop reads CASSLVTSGQYNEQFF. CDR3 sequence (DNA): TGTGCCAGCAGCTTAGTCACTAGCGGGCAATACAATGAGCAGTTCTTC.

This sequence joins TRBV5-4 and TRBJ2-7, with D maybe TRBD2 (5 bases). The ends were cut back, 0 bases at V and 4 bases at J, with 11 bases in the middle. The CDR3 consists of 14 residues. Germline CDR1 SGHNT, CDR2 YYREEE (reference sequence). Written as DNA, the CDR3 is TGTGCCAGCAGCTTGGGAGGGATGGAGTACGAGCAGTACTTC. Its translation: CASSLGGMEYEQYF.

The chain's CDR3 is CASSALYEQYF. Here the CDR3 DNA reads TGTGCCAGCAGCGCCCTATACGAGCAGTACTTC. V usage is TRBV6-2 or TRBV6-3 and J usage is TRBJ2-7; D remains unclear. Germline CDR1 reads MNHEY; CDR2 reads SVGEGT. The ends were cut back, 6 bases at V and 4 bases at J, with 7 bases in the middle. This CDR3 region has 11 residues.

The genes are TRBV29-1 and TRBJ1-1; D uncertain. CDR3 length: 13 amino acids. Trimming left V 3 bases short and J 3 bases short, with 11 bases between. Germline V CDR1 and CDR2: SQVTM, ANQGSEA. The CDR3 region has the DNA TGCAGCGTTGACCCAGGTCGGGACACTGAAGCTTTCTTT. This gives the protein CSVDPGRDTEAFF.

The gene calls are TRBV2 and TRBJ1-2, with D unresolved. The ends were cut back, 4 bases at V and 7 bases at J, with 7 bases in the middle. The CDR3 extends over 11 amino acids. CDR1 is SNHLY, CDR2 FYNNEI, per germline. In nucleotides, the CDR3 is TGTGCCAGCAGTGTAGGAGGTGGCTACACCTTC. Translated: CASSVGGGYTF.

J is TRBJ2-7 and V is TRBV3-1 (or the pseudogene TRBV3-2), with 9 bases fitting TRBD1. This CDR3 comprises 17 residues. In germline, CDR1 is LGHDT, CDR2 YNNKEL (reference sequence). V trimming: 6 bases; J trimming: 6 bases; junction bases outside the gene matches: 18. This chain's CDR3 is CASSRQIQGAPYREQYF. The CDR3 nucleotides read TGTGCCAGCAGTCGGCAAATACAGGGGGCTCCTTATCGCGAGCAGTACTTC.

The chain employs TRBV21-1 and TRBJ2-5. TRBV21-1 corresponds to a pseudogene. The CDR3 covers 14 residues. The CDR3: CASSKLTSQETQYF. The CDR3 bases are TGTGCCAGCAGCAAATTGACCAGCCAAGAGACCCAGTACTTC.

V and J are TRBV19 and TRBJ1-6; TRBD1 matches at 9 bases. The V gene's germline CDR1 is LNHDA and CDR2 SQIVND (reference sequence). V trimming: 5 bases; J trimming: 9 bases; junction bases outside the gene matches: 5. The CDR3 spans 14 residues. CDR3: CASSLGTGTSPLHF. CDR3 nucleotides: TGTGCCAGTAGTCTTGGGACAGGGACTTCACCCCTCCACTTT. The full variable domain, rest sourced from reference TRBV19 and TRBJ1-6, is DGGITQSPKYLFRKEGQNVTLSCEQNLNHDAMYWYRQDPGQGLRLIYYSQIVNDFQKGDIAEGYSVSREKKESFPLTVTSAQKNPTAFYLCASSLGTGTSPLHFGNGTRLTVT.

This chain uses TRBV12-3 or TRBV12-4 with TRBJ2-7, with D unresolved. Trimming stripped 2 bases from V and 6 bases from J, with 8 bases between. This CDR3 comprises 12 residues. Here the CDR3 DNA reads TGTGCCAGCAGTTTACTCAGGTCCGAGCAGTACTTC. Protein: CASSLLRSEQYF.

In the case of this clone: Other DNA sequences within the sample encode an identical CDR3. CDR3 in DNA: TGCGCCAGCAGCTTGGTACAGAGTTACGGCTACACCTTC. Its protein is CASSLVQSYGYTF. The genes are TRBV5-1 and TRBJ1-2; the D is unclear. Trimming stripped 0 bases from V and 8 bases from J, with 11 bases between. The CDR3 has 13 amino acids. Germline CDR1 is SGHRS and CDR2 is YFSETQ.